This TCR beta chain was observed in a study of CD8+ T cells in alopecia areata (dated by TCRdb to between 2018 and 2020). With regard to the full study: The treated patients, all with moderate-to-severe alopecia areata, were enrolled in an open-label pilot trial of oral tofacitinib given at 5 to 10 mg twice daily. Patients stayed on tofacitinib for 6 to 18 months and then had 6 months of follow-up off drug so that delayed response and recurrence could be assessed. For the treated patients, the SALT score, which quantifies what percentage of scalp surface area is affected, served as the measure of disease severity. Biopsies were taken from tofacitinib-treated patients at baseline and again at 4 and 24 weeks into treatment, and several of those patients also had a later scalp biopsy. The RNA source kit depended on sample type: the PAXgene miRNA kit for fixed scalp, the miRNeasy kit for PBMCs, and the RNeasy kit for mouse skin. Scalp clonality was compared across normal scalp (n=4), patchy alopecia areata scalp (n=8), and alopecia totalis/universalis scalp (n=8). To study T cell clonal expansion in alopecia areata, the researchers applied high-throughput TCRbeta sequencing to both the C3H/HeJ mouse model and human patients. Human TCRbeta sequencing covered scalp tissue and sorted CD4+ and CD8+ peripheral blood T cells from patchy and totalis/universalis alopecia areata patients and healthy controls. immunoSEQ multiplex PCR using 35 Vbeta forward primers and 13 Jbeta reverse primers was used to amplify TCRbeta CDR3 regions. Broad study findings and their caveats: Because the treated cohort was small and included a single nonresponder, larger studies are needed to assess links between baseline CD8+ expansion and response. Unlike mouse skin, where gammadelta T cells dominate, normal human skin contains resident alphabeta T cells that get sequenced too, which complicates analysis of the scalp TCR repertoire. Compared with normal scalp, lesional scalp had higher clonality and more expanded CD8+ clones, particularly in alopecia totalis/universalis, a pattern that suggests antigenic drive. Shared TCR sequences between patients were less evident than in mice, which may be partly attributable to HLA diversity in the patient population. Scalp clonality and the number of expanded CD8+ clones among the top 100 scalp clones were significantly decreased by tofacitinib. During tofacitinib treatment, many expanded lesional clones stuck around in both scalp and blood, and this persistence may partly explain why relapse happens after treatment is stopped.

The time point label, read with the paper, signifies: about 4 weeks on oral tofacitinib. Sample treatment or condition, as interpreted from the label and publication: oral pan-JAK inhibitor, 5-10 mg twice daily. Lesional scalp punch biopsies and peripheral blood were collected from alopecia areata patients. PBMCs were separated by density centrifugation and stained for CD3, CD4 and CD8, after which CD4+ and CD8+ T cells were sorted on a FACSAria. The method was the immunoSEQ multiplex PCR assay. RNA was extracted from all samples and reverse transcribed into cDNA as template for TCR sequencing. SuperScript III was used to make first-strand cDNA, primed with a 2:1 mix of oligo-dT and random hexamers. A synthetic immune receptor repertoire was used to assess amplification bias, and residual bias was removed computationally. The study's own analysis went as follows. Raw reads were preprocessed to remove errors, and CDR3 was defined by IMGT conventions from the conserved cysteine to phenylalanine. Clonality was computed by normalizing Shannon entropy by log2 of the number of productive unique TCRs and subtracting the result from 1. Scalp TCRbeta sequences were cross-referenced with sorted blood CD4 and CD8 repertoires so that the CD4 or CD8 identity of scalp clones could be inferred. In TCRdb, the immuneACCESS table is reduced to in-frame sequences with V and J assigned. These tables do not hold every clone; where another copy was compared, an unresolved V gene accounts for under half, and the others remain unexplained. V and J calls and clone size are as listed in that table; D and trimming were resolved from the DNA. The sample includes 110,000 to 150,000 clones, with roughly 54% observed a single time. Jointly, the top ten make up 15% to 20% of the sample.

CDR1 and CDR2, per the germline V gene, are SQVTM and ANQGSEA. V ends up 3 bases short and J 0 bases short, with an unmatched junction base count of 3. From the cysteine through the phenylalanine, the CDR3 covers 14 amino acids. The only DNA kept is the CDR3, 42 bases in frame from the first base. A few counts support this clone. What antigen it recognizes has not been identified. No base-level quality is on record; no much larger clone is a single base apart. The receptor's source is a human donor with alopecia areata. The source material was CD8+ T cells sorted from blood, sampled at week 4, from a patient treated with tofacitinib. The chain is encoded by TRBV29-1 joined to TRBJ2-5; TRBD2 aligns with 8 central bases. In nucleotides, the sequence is TGCAGCGTTGATTGGGGACTAGACCAAGAGACCCAGTACTTC. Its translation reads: CSVDWGLDQETQYF.